Each of the 3 T cell receptor beta chains below was sequenced from the same sample in a study of response to subunit inactivated influenza vaccine. TCRdb reprocessed the RT-PCR reads with MiXCR, giving one entry per CDR3 protein. The repertoire holds hundreds of thousands of distinct CDR3 sequences, just over 20% seen once, with around 9.6% in the top ten. The specimen comprised PBMCs from blood, sampled less than 22 months after vaccination. The receptors originated from a man aged 45 to 75 who received an inactivated influenza vaccine.

The chain recombines TRBV5-5 with TRBJ2-2, with a weak D call TRBD2 (6 bases). The CDR3 is 15 amino acids. Trimming removed 4 bases from V and 3 bases from J, with 13 bases in between. CDR1 SGHKS and CDR2 YYEKEE come from the germline V gene (reference sequence). CDR3 DNA: TGTGCCAGCAGCACGGGACTCCTTTACACCGGGGAGCTGTTTTTT. Its translation: CASSTGLLYTGELFF.

The V and J genes are TRBV10-2 and TRBJ2-1; 9 bases line up with TRBD2. Germline loops: CDR1 WSHSY, CDR2 SAAADI. V was pared by 8 bases and J by 8 bases, with 10 bases of the junction left unmatched. This CDR3 spans 14 amino acids. This chain's CDR3 is CASGRRGGRDEQFF. For the CDR3, the DNA is TGCGCCAGCGGCCGGCGGGGGGGCCGCGATGAGCAGTTCTTC.

This clonotype was picked up many times. The rearrangement uses TRBV7-2 and TRBJ1-4, with a weak D call TRBD1 (5 bases). Germline assignment: CDR1 SGHTA and CDR2 FQGNSA. The V end lost 2 bases, the J end lost 7 bases, and 14 bases lay between the germline ends. The CDR3 is 15 residues long. CDR3 loop: CASSLQGLVSEKLFF. Here the CDR3 DNA reads TGTGCCAGCAGCTTACAGGGTTTGGTTTCTGAAAAACTGTTTTTT.